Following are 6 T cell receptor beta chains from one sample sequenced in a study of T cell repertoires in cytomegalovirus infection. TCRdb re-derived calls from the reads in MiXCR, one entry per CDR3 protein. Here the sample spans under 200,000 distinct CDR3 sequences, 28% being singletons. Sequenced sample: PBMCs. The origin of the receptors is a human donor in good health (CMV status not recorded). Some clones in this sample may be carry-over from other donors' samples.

The CDR3 DNA reads as TGTGCCAGCAGTTATCCGGGAGGGCCGGGGGCCAACGTCCTGACTTTC. Translated: CASSYPGGPGANVLTF. V and J are TRBV6-2 or TRBV6-3 and TRBJ2-6, with 8 bases that match TRBD2. The CDR3 is made up of 16 amino acids. CDR1 and CDR2 (germline): MNHEY, SVGEGT. V trimming: 3 bases; J trimming: 4 bases; junction bases outside the gene matches: 5.

This chain's CDR3 is CASSRDRATFEAFF. CDR3 sequence (DNA): TGTGCCAGCAGCCGGGACAGGGCAACGTTTGAAGCTTTCTTT. V and J are TRBV5-8 and TRBJ1-1; 9 bases fit TRBD1. The CDR3 is 14 amino acids. Germline V gives CDR1 SGHTS, CDR2 YDEGEE. Unmatched junction bases numbered 8, after V lost 4 bases and J lost 7 bases. The whole variable domain, filled in from reference TRBV5-8 and TRBJ1-1, reads EAGVTQSPTHLIKTRGQQATLRCSPISGHTSVYWYQQALGLGLQFLLWYDEGEERNRGNFPPRFSGRQFPNYSSELNVNALELEDSALYLCASSRDRATFEAFFGQGTRLTVV.

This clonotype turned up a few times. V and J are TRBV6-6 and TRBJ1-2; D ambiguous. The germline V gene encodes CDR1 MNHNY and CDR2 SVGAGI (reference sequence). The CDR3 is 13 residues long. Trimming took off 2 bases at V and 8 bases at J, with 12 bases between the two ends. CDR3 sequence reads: CASSYAPPGGYTF. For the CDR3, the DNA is TGTGCCAGCAGTTACGCGCCCCCGGGAGGCTACACCTTC.

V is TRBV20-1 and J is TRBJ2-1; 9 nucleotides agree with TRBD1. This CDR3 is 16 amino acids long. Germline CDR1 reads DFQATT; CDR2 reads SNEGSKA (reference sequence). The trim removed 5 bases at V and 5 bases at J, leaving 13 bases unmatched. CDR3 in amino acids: CSASDFTGGLDNEQFF. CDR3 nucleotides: TGCAGTGCTTCAGATTTTACAGGGGGCTTGGACAATGAGCAGTTCTTC.

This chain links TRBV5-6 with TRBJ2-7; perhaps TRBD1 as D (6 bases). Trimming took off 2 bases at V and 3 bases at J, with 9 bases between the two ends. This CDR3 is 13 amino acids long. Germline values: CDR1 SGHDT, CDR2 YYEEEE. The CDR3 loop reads CASSFQGHYEQYF. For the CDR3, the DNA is TGTGCCAGCAGCTTCCAGGGGCACTACGAGCAGTACTTC.

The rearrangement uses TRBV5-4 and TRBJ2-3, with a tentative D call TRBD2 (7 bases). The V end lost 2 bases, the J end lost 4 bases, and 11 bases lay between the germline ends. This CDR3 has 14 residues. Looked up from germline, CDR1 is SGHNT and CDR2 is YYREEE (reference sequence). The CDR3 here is CASSFAGAPDTQYF. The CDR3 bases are TGTGCCAGCAGCTTTGCGGGGGCGCCAGATACGCAGTATTTT.